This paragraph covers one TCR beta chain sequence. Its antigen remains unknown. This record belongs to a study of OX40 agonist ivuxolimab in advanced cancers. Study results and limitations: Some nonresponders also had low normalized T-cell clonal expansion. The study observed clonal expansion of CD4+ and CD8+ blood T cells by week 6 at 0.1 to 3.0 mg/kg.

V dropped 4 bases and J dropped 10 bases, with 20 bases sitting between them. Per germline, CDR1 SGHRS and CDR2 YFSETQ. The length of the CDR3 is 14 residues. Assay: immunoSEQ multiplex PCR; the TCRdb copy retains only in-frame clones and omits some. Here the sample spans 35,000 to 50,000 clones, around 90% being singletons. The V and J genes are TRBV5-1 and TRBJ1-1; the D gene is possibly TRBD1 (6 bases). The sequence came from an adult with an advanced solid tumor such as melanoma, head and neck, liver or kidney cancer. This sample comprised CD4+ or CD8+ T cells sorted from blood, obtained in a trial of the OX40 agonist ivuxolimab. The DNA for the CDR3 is TGCGCCAGCAGCCCGGATCGGACAGCGGCTGGAGCTTTCTTT. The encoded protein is CASSPDRTAAGAFF.